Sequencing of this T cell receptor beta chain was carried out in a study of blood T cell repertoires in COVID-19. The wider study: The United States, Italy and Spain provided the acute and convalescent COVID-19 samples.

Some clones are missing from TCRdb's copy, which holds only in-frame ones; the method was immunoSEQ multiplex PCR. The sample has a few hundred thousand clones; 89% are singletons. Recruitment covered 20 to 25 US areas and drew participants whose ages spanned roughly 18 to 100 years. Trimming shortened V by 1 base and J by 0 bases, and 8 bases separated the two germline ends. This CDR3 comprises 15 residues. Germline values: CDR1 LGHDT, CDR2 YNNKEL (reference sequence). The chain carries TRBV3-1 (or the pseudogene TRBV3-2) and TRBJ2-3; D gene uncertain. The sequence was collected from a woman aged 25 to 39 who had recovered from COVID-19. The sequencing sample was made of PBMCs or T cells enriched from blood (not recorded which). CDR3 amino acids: CASSQGLRSTDTQYF. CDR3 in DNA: TGTGCCAGCAGCCAAGGACTCAGAAGCACAGATACGCAGTATTTT.